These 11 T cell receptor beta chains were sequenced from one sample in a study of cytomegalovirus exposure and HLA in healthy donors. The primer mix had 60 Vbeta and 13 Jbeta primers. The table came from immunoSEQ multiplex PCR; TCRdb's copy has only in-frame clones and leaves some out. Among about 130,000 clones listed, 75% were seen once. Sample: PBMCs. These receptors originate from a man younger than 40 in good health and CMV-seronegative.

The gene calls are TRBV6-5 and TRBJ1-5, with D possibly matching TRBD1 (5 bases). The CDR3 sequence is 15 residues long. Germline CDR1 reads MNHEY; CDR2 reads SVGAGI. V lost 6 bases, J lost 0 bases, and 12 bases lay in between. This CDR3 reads CASSPRALSNQPQHF. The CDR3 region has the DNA TGTGCCAGCAGCCCCAGGGCCCTTAGCAATCAGCCCCAGCATTTT.

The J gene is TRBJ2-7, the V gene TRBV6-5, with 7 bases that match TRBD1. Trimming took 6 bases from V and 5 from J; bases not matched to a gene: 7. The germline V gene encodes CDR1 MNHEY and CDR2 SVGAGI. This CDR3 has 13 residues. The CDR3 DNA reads TGTGCCAGCAGAAGGGGACAGTGGGACGAGCAGTACTTC. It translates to CASRRGQWDEQYF.

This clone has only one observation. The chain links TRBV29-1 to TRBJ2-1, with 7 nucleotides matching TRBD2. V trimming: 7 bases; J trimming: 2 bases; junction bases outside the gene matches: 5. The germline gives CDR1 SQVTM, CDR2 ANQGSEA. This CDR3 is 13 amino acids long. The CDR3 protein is CSATSDTYNEQFF. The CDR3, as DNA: TGCAGCGCCACTAGCGACACCTACAATGAGCAGTTCTTC.

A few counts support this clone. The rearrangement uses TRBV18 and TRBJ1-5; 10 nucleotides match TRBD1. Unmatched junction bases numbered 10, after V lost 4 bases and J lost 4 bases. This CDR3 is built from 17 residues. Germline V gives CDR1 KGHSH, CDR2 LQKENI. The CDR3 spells CASSLAGQGVWNQPQHF. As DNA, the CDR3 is TGTGCCAGCTCACTTGCAGGACAGGGGGTGTGGAATCAGCCCCAGCATTTT.

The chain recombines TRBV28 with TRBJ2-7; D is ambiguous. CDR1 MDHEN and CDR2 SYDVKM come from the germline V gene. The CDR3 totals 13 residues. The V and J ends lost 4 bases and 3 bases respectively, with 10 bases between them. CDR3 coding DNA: TGTGCCAGCAGTTCAACCCACTTCTACGAGCAGTACTTC. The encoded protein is CASSSTHFYEQYF.

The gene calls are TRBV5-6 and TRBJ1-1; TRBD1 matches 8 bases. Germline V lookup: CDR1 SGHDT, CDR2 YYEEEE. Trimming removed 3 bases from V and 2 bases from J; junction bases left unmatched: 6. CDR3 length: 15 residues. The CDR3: CASSSLDRDNTEAFF. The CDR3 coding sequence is TGTGCCAGCAGCTCCTTGGACAGGGACAACACTGAAGCTTTCTTT. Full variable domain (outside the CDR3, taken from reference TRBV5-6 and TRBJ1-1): DAGVTQSPTHLIKTRGQQVTLRCSPKSGHDTVSWYQQALGQGPQFIFQYYEEEERQRGNFPDRFSGHQFPNYSSELNVNALLLGDSALYLCASSSLDRDNTEAFFGQGTRLTVV.

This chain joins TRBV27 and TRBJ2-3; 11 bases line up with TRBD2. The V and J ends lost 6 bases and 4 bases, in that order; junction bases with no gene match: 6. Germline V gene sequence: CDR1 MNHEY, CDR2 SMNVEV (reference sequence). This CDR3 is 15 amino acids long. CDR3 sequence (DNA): TGTGCCAGCAGGTTGCTAGCGGGGGGACCAGATACGCAGTATTTT. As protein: CASRLLAGGPDTQYF.

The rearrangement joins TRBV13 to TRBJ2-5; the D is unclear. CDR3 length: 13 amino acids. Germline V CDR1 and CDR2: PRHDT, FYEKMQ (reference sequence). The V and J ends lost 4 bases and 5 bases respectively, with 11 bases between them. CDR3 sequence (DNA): TGTGCCAGCAGCTCCCGGGTTAGCGAGACCCAGTACTTC. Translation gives CASSSRVSETQYF.

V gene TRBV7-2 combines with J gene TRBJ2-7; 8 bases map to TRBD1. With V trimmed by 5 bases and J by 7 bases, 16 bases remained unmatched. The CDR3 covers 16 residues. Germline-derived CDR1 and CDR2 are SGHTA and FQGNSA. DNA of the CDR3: TGTGCCAGCAGCACCCAATGGACAGGGCCTAGTGAGGAGCAGTACTTC. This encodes CASSTQWTGPSEEQYF.

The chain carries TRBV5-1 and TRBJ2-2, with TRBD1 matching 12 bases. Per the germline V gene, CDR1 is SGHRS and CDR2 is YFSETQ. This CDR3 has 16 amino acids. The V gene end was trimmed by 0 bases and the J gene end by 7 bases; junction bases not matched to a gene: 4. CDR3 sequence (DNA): TGCGCCAGCAGCTTGGAGGGACAGGGGGCAATCGGGGAGCTGTTTTTT. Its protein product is CASSLEGQGAIGELFF.

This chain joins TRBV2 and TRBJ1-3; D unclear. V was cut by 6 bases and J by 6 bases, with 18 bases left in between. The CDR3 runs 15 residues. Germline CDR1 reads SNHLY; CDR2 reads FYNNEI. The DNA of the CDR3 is TGTGCCAGCAGGGAACTGTCTACGGTTTCAAACACCATATATTTT. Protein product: CASRELSTVSNTIYF.